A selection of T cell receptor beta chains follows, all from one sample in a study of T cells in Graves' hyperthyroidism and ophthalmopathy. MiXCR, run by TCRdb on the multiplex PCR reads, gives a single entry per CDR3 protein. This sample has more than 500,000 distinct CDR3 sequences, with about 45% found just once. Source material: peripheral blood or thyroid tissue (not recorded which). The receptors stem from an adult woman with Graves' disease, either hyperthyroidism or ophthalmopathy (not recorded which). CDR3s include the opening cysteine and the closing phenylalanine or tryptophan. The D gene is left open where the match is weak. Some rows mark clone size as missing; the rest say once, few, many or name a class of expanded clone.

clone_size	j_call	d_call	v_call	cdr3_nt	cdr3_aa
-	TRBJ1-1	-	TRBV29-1	TGCAGCCCTGGGCAAGCTAACACTGAAGCTTTCTTT	CSPGQANTEAFF
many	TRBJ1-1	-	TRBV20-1	TGCAGTGCTAGGGGGCCGATGAACACTGAAGCTTTCTTT	CSARGPMNTEAFF
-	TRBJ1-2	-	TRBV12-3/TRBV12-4	TGTGCCAGCAGTTTAGTCGAGGGGGTGCTTGGCTACACCTTC	CASSLVEGVLGYTF
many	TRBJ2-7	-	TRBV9	TGTGCCAGCAGCGTAGGGGAGGCAAGCCCGACCTACGAGCAGTACTTC	CASSVGEASPTYEQYF
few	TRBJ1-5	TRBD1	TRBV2	TGTGCCAGCAGTGTCCGGGACAGAAATCAGCCCCAGCATTTT	CASSVRDRNQPQHF
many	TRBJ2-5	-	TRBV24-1	TGTGCCACCAGTTTTGAAGAGACCCAGTACTTC	CATSFEETQYF
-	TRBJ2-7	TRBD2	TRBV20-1	TGCAGTGCTAGTTCTCGCGGGAGCTTTGGAGAGCAGTACTTC	CSASSRGSFGEQYF
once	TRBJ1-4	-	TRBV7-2	TGTGCCAGCAGCTTAGTGGCTAGAGGGTCAGGTTCTGGAAAACTGTTTTTT	CASSLVARGSGSGKLFF
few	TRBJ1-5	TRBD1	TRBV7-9	TGTGCCAGCAGCTTTGGCCCGGGACAGGGGGTAAACAATCAGCCCCAGCATTTT	CASSFGPGQGVNNQPQHF
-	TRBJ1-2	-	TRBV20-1	TGCAGTGCTAGGCCATATGGCTACACCTTC	CSARPYGYTF
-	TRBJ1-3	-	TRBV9	TGTGCCAGCAGCGTAGCTACGGTGGGTTCTGGAAACACCATATATTTT	CASSVATVGSGNTIYF
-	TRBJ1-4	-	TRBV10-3	TGTGCCACAAGGATAGGGGCAACTAATGAAAAACTGTTTTTT	CATRIGATNEKLFF
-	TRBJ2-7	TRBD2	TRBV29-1	TGCAGCTTAGAGGGAGGGGACGGAGGGCAGTACTTC	CSLEGGDGGQYF
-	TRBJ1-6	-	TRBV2	TGTGCCAGCAGTGCTCGGACGCAGAGCTCCTATAATTCACCCCTCCACTTT	CASSARTQSSYNSPLHF
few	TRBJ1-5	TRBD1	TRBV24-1	TGTGCCACCAGCAGTCCCTCGGGACAGAGATATAGCAATCAGCCCCAGCATTTT	CATSSPSGQRYSNQPQHF
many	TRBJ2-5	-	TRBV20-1	TGCAGTGCTAGGATCGGTTTCGAGACCCAGTACTTC	CSARIGFETQYF
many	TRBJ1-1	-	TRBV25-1	TGTGCCAGCAGTGAAACCAGGGCTGAGGGCACTGAAGCTTTCTTT	CASSETRAEGTEAFF
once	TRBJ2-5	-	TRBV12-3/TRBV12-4	TGTGCCAGCAGTTCCGAAGCCGCACGGGTGACCCAGTACTTC	CASSSEAARVTQYF
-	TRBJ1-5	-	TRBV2	TGTGCCAGCAGCGACGGCAGAAGCAGATTCGTGCCCCAGCATTTT	CASSDGRSRFVPQHF
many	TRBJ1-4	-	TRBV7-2	TGTGCCAGCAGCCGGGGACGGGGGGAAAAACTGTTTTTT	CASSRGRGEKLFF
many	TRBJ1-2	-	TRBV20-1	TGCAGTGCTAGAGATATTGGAACTAACTATGGCTACACCTTC	CSARDIGTNYGYTF
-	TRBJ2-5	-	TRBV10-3	TGTGCCATCAGTGAGCTCGGGGGAAGACAAGAGACCCAGTACTTC	CAISELGGRQETQYF
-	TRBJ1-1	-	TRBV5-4	TGTGCCAGCAGCGGTCCCTGGGCAGGGCATCCAAGTAGCGACACTGAAGCTTTCTTT	CASSGPWAGHPSSDTEAFF
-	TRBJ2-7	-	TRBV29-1	TGCAGCGTGATGATGGACACAACCTACGAGCAGTACTTC	CSVMMDTTYEQYF
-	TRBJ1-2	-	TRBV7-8	TGTGCCAGCAGCGGTAACGACAGAGCCTATGGCTACACCTTC	CASSGNDRAYGYTF
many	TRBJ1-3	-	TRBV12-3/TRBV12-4	TGTGCCAGCAGTCCGGGGATCGGCTCTGGAAACACCATATATTTT	CASSPGIGSGNTIYF
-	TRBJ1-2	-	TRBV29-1	TGCAGCGTTTTCTCAGGGGACAAGGTTGGCTACACCTTC	CSVFSGDKVGYTF
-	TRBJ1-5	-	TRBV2	TGTGCCAGCAGCAGACTAGCGGGGTGGGGGGAGACCCAGCATTTT	CASSRLAGWGETQHF
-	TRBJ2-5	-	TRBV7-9	TGTGCCAGCAGCCAACACGGGGGGCAGGGGACCCAGTACTTC	CASSQHGGQGTQYF
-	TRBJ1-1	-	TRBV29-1	TGCAGCGTTGAAGGAACAGGCATCTCTGAAGCTTTCTTT	CSVEGTGISEAFF
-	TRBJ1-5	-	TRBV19	TGTGCCAGTAGTATGGGGAGAAATAATCCCCAGCATTTT	CASSMGRNNPQHF
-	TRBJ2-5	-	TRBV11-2	TGTGCCAGCAGCCCGGACGTCGGGGAGACCCAGTACTTC	CASSPDVGETQYF
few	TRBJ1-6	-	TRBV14	TGTGCCAGCAGCCAATGGAGGGATTCACCCCTCCACTTT	CASSQWRDSPLHF
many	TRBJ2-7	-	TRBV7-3	TGTGCCAGCAGCTTAGACGGCGGGGCCACCTACGAGCAGTACTTC	CASSLDGGATYEQYF
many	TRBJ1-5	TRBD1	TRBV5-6	TGTGCCAGCAGCTTGGGATTCGAACAGGGGCAGCCCCAGCATTTT	CASSLGFEQGQPQHF
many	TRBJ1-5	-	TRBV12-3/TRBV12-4	TGTGCCAGCAGGGACCAGGGAAATCAGCCCCAGCATTTT	CASRDQGNQPQHF
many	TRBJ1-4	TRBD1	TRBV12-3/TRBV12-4	TGTGCCTCCCGGGACAGATTTAATGAAAAACTGTTTTTT	CASRDRFNEKLFF
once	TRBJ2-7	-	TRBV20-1	TGCAGTGCTAGGCGTTGGACAAAGCTAGCCTACGAGCAGTACTTC	CSARRWTKLAYEQYF
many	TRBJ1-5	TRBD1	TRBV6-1	TGTGCCAGCAGTGTCGCCCCCTACAGGGGGAATCAGCCCCAGCATTTT	CASSVAPYRGNQPQHF
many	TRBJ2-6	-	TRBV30	TGTGCCTGGAGTTGGTCCGGGGCCAACGTCCTGACTTTC	CAWSWSGANVLTF
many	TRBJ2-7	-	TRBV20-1	TGCAGTGCGCGGACACGCAGCTACGAGCAGTACTTC	CSARTRSYEQYF
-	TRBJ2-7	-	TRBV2	TGTGCCAGCAGTGATGGAGGGATCAACGAGCAGTACTTC	CASSDGGINEQYF